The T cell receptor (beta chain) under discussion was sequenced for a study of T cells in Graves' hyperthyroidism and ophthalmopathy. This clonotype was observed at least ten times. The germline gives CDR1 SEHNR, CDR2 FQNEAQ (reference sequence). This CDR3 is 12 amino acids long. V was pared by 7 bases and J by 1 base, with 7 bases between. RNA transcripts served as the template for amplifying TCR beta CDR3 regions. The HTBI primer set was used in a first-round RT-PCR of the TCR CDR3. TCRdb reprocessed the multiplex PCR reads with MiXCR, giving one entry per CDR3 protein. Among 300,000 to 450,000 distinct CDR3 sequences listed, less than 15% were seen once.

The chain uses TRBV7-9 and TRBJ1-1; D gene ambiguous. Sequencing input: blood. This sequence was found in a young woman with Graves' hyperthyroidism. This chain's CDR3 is CASTLGNTEAFF. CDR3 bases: TGTGCCAGCACCTTGGGGAACACTGAAGCTTTCTTT.